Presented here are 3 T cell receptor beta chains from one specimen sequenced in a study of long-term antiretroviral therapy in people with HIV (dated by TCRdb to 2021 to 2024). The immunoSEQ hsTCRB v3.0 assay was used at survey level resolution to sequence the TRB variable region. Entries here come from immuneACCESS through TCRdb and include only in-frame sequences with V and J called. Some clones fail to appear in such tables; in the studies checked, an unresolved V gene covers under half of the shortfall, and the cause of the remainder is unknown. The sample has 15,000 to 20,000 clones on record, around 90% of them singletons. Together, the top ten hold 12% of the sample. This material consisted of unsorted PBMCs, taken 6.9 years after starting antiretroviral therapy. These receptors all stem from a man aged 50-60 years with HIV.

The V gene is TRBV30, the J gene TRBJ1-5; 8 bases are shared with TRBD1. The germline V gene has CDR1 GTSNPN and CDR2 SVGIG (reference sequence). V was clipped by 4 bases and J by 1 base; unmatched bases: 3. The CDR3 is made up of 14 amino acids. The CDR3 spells CAWTRTGSNQPQHF. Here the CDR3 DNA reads TGTGCCTGGACTCGGACAGGGAGCAATCAGCCCCAGCATTTT.

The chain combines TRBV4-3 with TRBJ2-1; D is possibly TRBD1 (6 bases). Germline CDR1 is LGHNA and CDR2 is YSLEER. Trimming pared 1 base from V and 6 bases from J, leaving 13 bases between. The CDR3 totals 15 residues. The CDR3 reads CASSQVRGSGNEQFF. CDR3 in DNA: TGCGCCAGCAGCCAAGTTAGGGGGTCGGGCAATGAGCAGTTCTTC.

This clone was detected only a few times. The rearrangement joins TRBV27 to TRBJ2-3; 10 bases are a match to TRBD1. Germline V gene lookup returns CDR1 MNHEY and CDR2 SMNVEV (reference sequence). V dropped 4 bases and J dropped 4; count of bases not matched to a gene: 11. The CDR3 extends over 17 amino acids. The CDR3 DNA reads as TGTGCCAGCAGTTCCCCGACCCCGACAGGGGGCCCAGATACGCAGTATTTT. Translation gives CASSSPTPTGGPDTQYF.